This TCR beta chain was found in a study of prognosis after radiotherapy for stage I lung cancer. Study summary: Newly diagnosed primary stage I lung tumors were found in roughly 15 patients, while oligometastatic NSCLC after surgical resection of the primary tumor was found in roughly five.

The CDR3 has 14 residues. CDR1 SEHNR and CDR2 FQNEAQ come from the germline V gene (reference sequence). Regarding this clonotype: A far larger clone is one base from this, pointing to a likely read error.

Amplification of the TCR beta CDR3 (from genomic DNA) was done by two-round multiplex PCR. Amplification in first-round PCR relied on primers specific to each TRBV and TRBJ gene. A single record per CDR3 protein comes from TCRdb applying MiXCR to the multiplex PCR reads. Altogether fewer than 40,000 distinct CDR3 sequences are present, 40% to 60% being singletons, with the ten largest covering approximately 15%. The blood draw at each of two time points yielded six milliliters of peripheral blood. The chain joins TRBV7-9 to TRBJ2-3; TRBD2 agrees at 7 bases. The sequenced sample was PBMCs, obtained before or after stereotactic body radiation therapy (not recorded which). This TCR was recovered from a donor over 45 with non-small cell lung cancer. CDR3 sequence (DNA): TGTGCCAGCATCTTAGTGGGGGGAGGGGTTACGCAGTATTTT. This gives the protein CASILVGGGVTQYF.